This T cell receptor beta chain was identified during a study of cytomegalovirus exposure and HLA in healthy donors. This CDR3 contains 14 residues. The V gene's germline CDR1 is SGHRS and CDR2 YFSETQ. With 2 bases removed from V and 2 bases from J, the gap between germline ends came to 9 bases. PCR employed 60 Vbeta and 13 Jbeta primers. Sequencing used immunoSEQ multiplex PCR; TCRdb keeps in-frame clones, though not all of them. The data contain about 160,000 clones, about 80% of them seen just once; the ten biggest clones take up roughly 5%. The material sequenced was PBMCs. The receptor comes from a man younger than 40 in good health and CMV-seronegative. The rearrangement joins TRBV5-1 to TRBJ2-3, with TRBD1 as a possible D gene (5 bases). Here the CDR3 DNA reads TGCGCCAGCAGCTTTCCGACAGACACAGATACGCAGTATTTT. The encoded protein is CASSFPTDTDTQYF.